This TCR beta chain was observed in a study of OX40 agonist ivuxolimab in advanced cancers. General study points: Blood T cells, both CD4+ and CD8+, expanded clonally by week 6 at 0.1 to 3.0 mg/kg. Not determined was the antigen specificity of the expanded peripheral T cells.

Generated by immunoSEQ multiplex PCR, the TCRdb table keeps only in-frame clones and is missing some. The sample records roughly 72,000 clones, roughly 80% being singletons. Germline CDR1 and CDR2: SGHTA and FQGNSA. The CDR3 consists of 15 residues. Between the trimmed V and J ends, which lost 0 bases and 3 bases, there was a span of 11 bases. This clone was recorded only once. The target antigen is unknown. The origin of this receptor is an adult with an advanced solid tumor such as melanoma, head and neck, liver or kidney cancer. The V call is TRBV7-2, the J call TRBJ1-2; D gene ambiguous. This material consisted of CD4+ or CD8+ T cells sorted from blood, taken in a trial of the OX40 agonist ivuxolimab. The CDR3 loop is CASSLAVQGDYGYTF. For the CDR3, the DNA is TGTGCCAGCAGCTTAGCGGTCCAAGGCGACTATGGCTACACCTTC.